This T cell receptor beta chain was identified during a study of blood T cell repertoires in COVID-19 (TCRdb year 2020). For the study in its entirety: Samples covering the acute and convalescent phases of COVID-19 were provided by collaborators in the United States, Italy and Spain. The prospective study material was composed of cDNA or gDNA derived from T cells, B-cell-depleted T cells, or PBMCs. Subjects who had been exposed to COVID-19, were actively infected with it, or had recovered from it provided the deeply sampled blood TCRbeta repertoires that made up the dataset. The repertoires were made available in a free public database intended to serve as a resource for research on the immune response to SARS-CoV-2. The samples were drawn from two sources: the first 160 participants of the ongoing ImmuneRACE study, and 1,000 to 1,500 subjects contributed by 6 global collaborators. Nearly every sample came with metadata listing a de-identified subject ID, COVID-19 status, age in years and sex. Where available, HLA class I and class II types were obtained from metadata supplied by the sample provider rather than from assay-based typing.

What the authors observed across the whole study: The amount of clinical and demographic metadata varied by source and participant and was provided uncurated.

The immunoSEQ Assay, a bias-controlled multiplex PCR, was used to amplify TCRbeta CDR3 regions from genomic DNA. The paper's processing steps were these. The number of nucleated cells in each sample was estimated by amplification of reference gene primers within the assay. Sequence reads were collapsed and filtered to measure the absolute abundance of every unique TCRbeta CDR3 rearrangement. For each sample, productive Simpson clonality was calculated as the square root of Simpson's diversity index over productive rearrangements. TCRdb took over this immuneACCESS table, retaining in-frame rearrangements with V and J assigned. Such tables are incomplete; in checked studies, under half of the missing clones stem from an unresolved V gene, and the remainder is unexplained. V and J calls plus clone size are reproduced from that table; the DNA served to infer D and trimming. The sample table records some 160,000 clones; roughly 88% of these occur just once. The top ten constitute about 6.3% of the sample.

Participants in the prospective study were enrolled through a virtual design, were aged about 18 to 100 years, and lived in approximately 25 United States geographic areas. Cohort assignment in the prospective study relied on participant-reported clinical history from a screening survey and a study questionnaire. For ImmuneRACE Cohort 3, a participant was defined as recovered based on two consecutive negative NP/OP PCR tests, clearance by a healthcare professional, or resolution of symptoms. Each participant in the prospective study had whole blood, serum and a nasopharyngeal or oropharyngeal swab collected by mobile phlebotomists. Participants in the prospective study had the option to provide additional blood draws and questionnaires over an approximately 2-month period. Before DNA extraction, prospective study blood samples were shipped either frozen or at room temperature. The germline V gene yields MGHRA for CDR1 and YSYEKL for CDR2. Germline trimming: 0 bases from V, 6 bases from J; junction bases outside gene matches: 9. Including cysteine and phenylalanine, the CDR3 has 17 amino acids. The read is trimmed to its CDR3 DNA, 51 bases read in frame from base 1.

Worth noting for this clone: No cognate antigen has been identified for it. Base-call qualities are not available, and no considerably larger clone is one nucleotide away.

Sequencing was carried out using PBMCs or T cells enriched from blood (not recorded which). The V and J segments used are TRBV4-1 and TRBJ2-1; 9 bases in the middle match TRBD2. This clonotype originated in a woman aged 50 to 65 who had recovered from COVID-19. The sequence in DNA is TGCGCCAGCAGCCAAGAACGGGCTCTAGCGGGGAGCAATGAGCAGTTCTTC. Translated, this gives CASSQERALAGSNEQFF.